Following are 5 T cell receptor beta chains from one sample sequenced in a study of control samples from healthy donors and cancer patients. The data were produced by immunoSEQ multiplex PCR, yet TCRdb's version contains in-frame clones alone and is incomplete. The sample lists 150,000 to 200,000 clones, about 91% occurring once. Material for sequencing was blood. All receptors derive from a woman in her forties in good health.

The V gene is TRBV6-5, the J gene TRBJ1-4; no reliable D call. Trimming shortened V by 8 bases and J by 7 bases, and 14 bases separated the two germline ends. The CDR3 contains 13 residues. Germline CDR1 MNHEY, CDR2 SVGAGI. The CDR3 protein is CASAPGSFEKLFF. The CDR3 DNA is TGTGCCAGCGCCCCTGGAAGTTTTGAAAAACTGTTTTTT.

CDR3 amino acids: CASSHAGGDEQFF. CDR3 sequence (DNA): TGCGCCAGCAGCCACGCGGGGGGTGATGAGCAGTTCTTC. The chain recombines TRBV4-1 with TRBJ2-1; TRBD2 matches 8 bases. CDR3 size: 13 residues. J gave up 8 bases and V 3 bases, and 3 bases lay outside the gene matches. The germline V gene encodes CDR1 MGHRA and CDR2 YSYEKL.

The chain employs TRBV15 and TRBJ2-2; D unclear. The V gene's germline CDR1 is LNHNV and CDR2 YYDKDF (reference sequence). Between the trimmed V and J ends, which lost 0 bases and 1 base, there was a span of 15 bases. The CDR3 loop spans 18 amino acids. CDR3 sequence reads: CATSRDRFAELNTGELFF. The CDR3 DNA follows: TGTGCCACCAGCAGAGACCGTTTCGCAGAACTGAACACCGGGGAGCTGTTTTTT.

The chain has TRBV19 and TRBJ1-5; D may be TRBD1 (5 bases). Germline assignment: CDR1 LNHDA and CDR2 SQIVND (reference sequence). V lost 3 bases and J lost 5, with 17 bases in between. This CDR3 contains 16 residues. DNA of the CDR3: TGTGCCAGTAGTATTTCTTGGGGCCGGTGGGATCAGCCCCAGCATTTT. Protein sequence: CASSISWGRWDQPQHF.

The V gene is TRBV7-2, the J gene TRBJ2-5; 11 nucleotides line up with TRBD2. With 5 bases clipped from V and 1 base from J, the junction kept 3 bases outside the gene matches. Germline CDR1 and CDR2: SGHTA and FQGNSA. The CDR3 covers 15 residues. CDR3: CASSSSGGAQETQYF. The CDR3 bases are TGTGCCAGCAGCAGTAGCGGGGGGGCCCAAGAGACCCAGTACTTC.